These 5 T cell receptor beta chains share one sample of origin, sequenced in a study of blood T cell repertoires in COVID-19. Method: immunoSEQ multiplex PCR; TCRdb's copy keeps in-frame clones and lacks some. The table records approximately 270,000 clones, roughly 90% of them present only once. The material sequenced was peripheral blood. These receptor sequences come from a man between 45 and 60 years old with acute or convalescent COVID-19.

The CDR3 region has the DNA TGTGCCAGCAGCCCCCGGGACACGGTTACAGATACGCAGTATTTT. Its protein is CASSPRDTVTDTQYF. The V and J genes are TRBV7-9 and TRBJ2-3, with a possible D match to TRBD1 (6 bases). Trimming left V 5 bases short and J 3 bases short, with 15 bases between. CDR1 and CDR2 from the germline V gene are SEHNR and FQNEAQ (reference sequence). This CDR3 is 15 amino acids long. Filled out from reference TRBV7-9 and TRBJ2-3, the complete variable domain reads DTGVSQNPRHKITKRGQNVTFRCDPISEHNRLYWYRQTLGQGPEFLTYFQNEAQLEKSRLLSDRFSAERPKGSFSTLEIQRTEQGDSAMYLCASSPRDTVTDTQYFGPGTRLTVL.

The chain recombines TRBV6-6 with TRBJ1-1; D gene ambiguous. The CDR3 runs 14 residues. Germline values: CDR1 MNHNY, CDR2 SVGAGI (reference sequence). V shed 7 bases and J shed 3 bases, with 15 bases lying between them. Here the CDR3 DNA reads TGTGCCAGCACCTACGGGAGGGTTGACACTGAAGCTTTCTTT. It is translated as CASTYGRVDTEAFF.

The chain recombines TRBV6-4 with TRBJ1-2; possibly TRBD1 for D (5 bases). The CDR3 covers 13 residues. Germline V gene lookup returns CDR1 MRHNA and CDR2 SNTAGT. Between the trimmed V and J ends, which lost 2 bases and 5 bases, there was a span of 9 bases. The CDR3 coding sequence is TGTGCCAGCAGTGACGGGGCAGCATATGGCTACACCTTC. It translates to CASSDGAAYGYTF.

This chain connects TRBV3-1 (or the pseudogene TRBV3-2) to TRBJ1-6, with D maybe TRBD1 (5 bases). This CDR3 has 15 amino acids. V was shortened by 1 base and J by 10 bases, with 14 bases between the two germline ends. Germline CDR1 and CDR2: LGHDT and YNNKEL (reference sequence). CDR3 sequence (DNA): TGTGCCAGCAGCCAAGGGCAGGGTTCGTTGTCACCCCTCCACTTT. Its translation: CASSQGQGSLSPLHF.

The chain links TRBV29-1 to TRBJ2-3; 9 positions agree with TRBD1. The V and J ends lost 0 bases and 8 bases, in that order; junction bases with no gene match: 12. Germline assignment: CDR1 SQVTM and CDR2 ANQGSEA. This CDR3 has 16 residues. The DNA for the CDR3 is TGCAGCGTTGAAGATAGAGGACAGGGGAAGAAGGCTACGCAGTATTTT. It specifies CSVEDRGQGKKATQYF.